A single T cell receptor (beta chain) is shown here with its context. What it binds is unknown. The data are from a study of somatic mutations in cytotoxic T cells in rheumatoid arthritis. The germline V gene encodes CDR1 SQVTM and CDR2 ANQGSEA. The CDR3 length is 13 residues. V lost 4 bases and J 0 bases, leaving 10 bases between the germline ends. Some clones are missing from TCRdb's copy, which holds only in-frame ones; the method was immunoSEQ multiplex PCR. The table includes roughly 13,000 clones, around 80% detected once. Study-level points and caveats: Measured CD8+ T-cell clonality, a value compared between rheumatoid arthritis patients and age-matched healthy controls, did not differ significantly. Greater age accompanied higher CD8+ clonality in rheumatoid arthritis patients, a pattern that was absent in healthy controls.

The sample consisted of CD8+ T cells sorted from blood. The J gene is TRBJ2-7, the V gene TRBV29-1; D is undetermined. The sequence was obtained from an adult with rheumatoid arthritis. In nucleotides, the CDR3 is TGCAGCGTTGGAACCGGAACCTCCTACGAGCAGTACTTC. Protein sequence: CSVGTGTSYEQYF.